This entry lists 10 T cell receptor beta chains sequenced from one sample in a study of T cell clonality in common variable immunodeficiency. General study points: Common variable immunodeficiency TCR beta sequences reportedly had fewer deletions and N-nucleotide insertions.

Some clones are missing from TCRdb's copy, which holds only in-frame ones; the method was immunoSEQ multiplex PCR. The sample holds around 15,000 clones, and no clone turns up only once. These TCRs' antigens remain unknown. Sequenced sample: peripheral blood mononuclear cells. The origin of the receptors is a human donor with common variable immunodeficiency.

This clone has just a few counts. The read terminates 3 residues ahead of where the CDR3 ends, so the germline J gene completes it. The rearrangement joins TRBV18 to TRBJ2-5; D is possibly TRBD2 (6 bases). The germline gives CDR1 KGHSH, CDR2 LQKENI. The V and J ends lost 1 base and 5 bases respectively, with 14 bases between them. This CDR3 is 15 amino acids long. CDR3 in amino acids: CASSPLFLAGETQYF. CDR3 bases read: TGTGCCAGCTCACCACTTTTTCTGGCGGGGGAGACC.

This clone has a count of ten or more. The CDR3 end lies 3 residues beyond the end of the read and is filled in from the germline J gene. The V gene is TRBV19, the J gene TRBJ2-5, with 7 bases lining up with TRBD1. CDR3 length: 14 amino acids. V lost 6 bases, J lost 4 bases, and 8 bases stayed unmatched. Per germline, CDR1 LNHDA and CDR2 SQIVND (reference sequence). CDR3 bases read: TGTGCCAGTAGCCTACAGGGGCGGCGAGAGACC. It specifies CASSLQGRRET. In full, the CDR3 is CASSLQGRRETQYF.

Turning to this clone: The read halts 3 residues ahead of the CDR3 end, with the missing end drawn from the germline J gene. The chain combines TRBV6-1 with TRBJ1-1; 11 positions agree with TRBD1. Unmatched junction bases numbered 2, after V lost 4 bases and J lost 4 bases. This CDR3 spans 14 amino acids. Germline V gene data show CDR1 as MNHNS and CDR2 as SASEGT. The chain's CDR3 is CASSGTGGFTEAFF. CDR3 DNA, as far as it was read: TGTGCCAGCAGTGGGACAGGGGGCTTCACTGAA.

This clone has only a few counts. The read halts 3 residues ahead of the CDR3 end, with the missing end drawn from the germline J gene. The chain recombines TRBV18 with TRBJ2-2; TRBD2 matches 13 bases. Germline CDR1 and CDR2: KGHSH and LQKENI. CDR3 length: 18 amino acids. Trimming cost V 4 bases and J 6 bases; bases outside gene matches: 11. The sequenced CDR3 bases are TGTGCCAGCTCACAAACCGGGACTAGCGGGACCGGAGCCGGGGAG. This encodes CASSQTGTSGTGAGE. The CDR3 as a whole reads CASSQTGTSGTGAGELFF.

This clone has only a few counts. The CDR3 is cut off 3 residues early in the read; its end comes from the germline J gene. J is TRBJ2-2 and V is TRBV7-8; D is undetermined. Germline CDR1 is SGHVS and CDR2 is FQNEAQ. The CDR3 runs 16 residues. With 5 bases removed from V and 0 bases from J, the gap between germline ends came to 13 bases. CDR3 protein: CASSPRAVANTGELFF. The CDR3 DNA, read in part, is TGTGCCAGCAGCCCCCGCGCGGTGGCGAACACCGGGGAG.

This CDR3 is CASRYRGLQQETQYF. CDR3 DNA, as far as it was read: TGTGCCAGCAGGTACAGAGGGCTCCAACAAGAGACC. The chain carries TRBV7-6 and TRBJ2-5, with a possible D match to TRBD2 (5 bases). The read falls 3 residues short of the CDR3 end, and the missing part is taken from the germline J gene. Germline V gene sequence: CDR1 SGHVS, CDR2 FNYEAQ. This CDR3 has 15 residues. The V gene lost 6 bases and the J gene lost 2 bases, with 16 bases spanning the gap.

Concerning this clone itself: The missing CDR3 end, 3 residues past where the read stops, is filled in from the germline J gene. The rearrangement uses TRBV7-8 and TRBJ1-2; D is perhaps TRBD1 (5 bases). Looked up from germline, CDR1 is SGHVS and CDR2 is FQNEAQ. V dropped 0 bases and J dropped 6 bases, with 5 bases sitting between them. This CDR3 contains 12 residues. CDR3 amino acids: CASSLARDGYTF. The covered CDR3 bases are TGTGCCAGCAGCTTAGCCAGGGATGGC. The full variable domain, rest sourced from reference TRBV7-8 and TRBJ1-2, is GAGVSQSPRYKVAKRGQDVALRCDPISGHVSLFWYQQALGQGPEFLTYFQNEAQLDKSGLPSDRFFAERPEGSVSTLKIQRTQQEDSAVYLCASSLARDGYTFGSGTRLTVV.

This clone was found a few times. From the germline J gene comes the end of the CDR3, since the read stops 3 residues before it. This chain links TRBV11-2 with TRBJ2-3, with D hard to call. Trimming removed 1 base at V and 6 bases at J, with 5 bases between. The CDR3 length is 12 residues. Germline V gene data show CDR1 as SGHAT and CDR2 as FQNNGV. The DNA read from the CDR3 is TGTGCCAGCAGCTTAGGCAGGGATACG. It codes for CASSLGRDT. The whole CDR3 sequence reads CASSLGRDTQYF.

Turning to this clone: The DNA ends 3 residues before the CDR3 does, and the rest of the CDR3 is filled in from the germline J gene. The rearrangement links TRBV7-6 to TRBJ2-1; 9 bases line up with TRBD2. This CDR3 contains 15 residues. Germline V gene lookup returns CDR1 SGHVS and CDR2 FNYEAQ. V was clipped by 4 bases and J by 9 bases; unmatched bases: 10. The sequenced CDR3 bases are TGTGCCAGCAGCTCCCAAGGCGGGGGGGGAGGTGAG. It specifies CASSSQGGGGGE. The entire CDR3 sequence reads CASSSQGGGGGEQFF.

This clone was seen a handful of times. The read gets to within 3 residues of the CDR3 end, and the germline J gene fills in the rest. This chain uses TRBV7-9 with TRBJ1-2; 7 positions match TRBD1. The germline V gene has CDR1 SEHNR and CDR2 FQNEAQ (reference sequence). CDR3 size: 12 residues. The CDR3: CASDQGGWGYTF. The part of the CDR3 DNA that was read is TGTGCCAGCGATCAAGGGGGCTGGGGC.